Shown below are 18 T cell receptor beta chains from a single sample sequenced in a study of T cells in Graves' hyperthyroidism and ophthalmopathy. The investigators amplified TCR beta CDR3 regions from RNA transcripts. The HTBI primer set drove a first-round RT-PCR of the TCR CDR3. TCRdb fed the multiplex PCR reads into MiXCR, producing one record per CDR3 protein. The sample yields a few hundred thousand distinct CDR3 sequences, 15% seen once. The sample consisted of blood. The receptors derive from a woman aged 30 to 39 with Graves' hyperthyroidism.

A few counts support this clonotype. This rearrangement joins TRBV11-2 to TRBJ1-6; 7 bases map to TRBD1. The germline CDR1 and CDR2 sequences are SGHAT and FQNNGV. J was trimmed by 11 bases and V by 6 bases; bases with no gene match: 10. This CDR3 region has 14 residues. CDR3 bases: TGTGCCAGCAGGACAGGACAGGTCGGGACACCCCTCCACTTT. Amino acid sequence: CASRTGQVGTPLHF.

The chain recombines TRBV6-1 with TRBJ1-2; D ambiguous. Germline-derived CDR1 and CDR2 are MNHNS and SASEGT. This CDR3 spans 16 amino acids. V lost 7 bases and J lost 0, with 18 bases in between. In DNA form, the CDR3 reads TGTGCCAGCACCTACCCCCCGGGCAGACCTAACTATGGCTACACCTTC. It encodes CASTYPPGRPNYGYTF.

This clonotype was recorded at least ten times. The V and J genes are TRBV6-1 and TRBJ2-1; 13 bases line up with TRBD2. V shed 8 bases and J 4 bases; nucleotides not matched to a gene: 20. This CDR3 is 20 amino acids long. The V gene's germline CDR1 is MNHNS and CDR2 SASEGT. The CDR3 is CASLLSRGLAGRWSYNEQFF. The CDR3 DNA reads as TGTGCCAGCCTTCTATCGAGGGGACTAGCGGGGAGGTGGAGTTACAATGAGCAGTTCTTC.

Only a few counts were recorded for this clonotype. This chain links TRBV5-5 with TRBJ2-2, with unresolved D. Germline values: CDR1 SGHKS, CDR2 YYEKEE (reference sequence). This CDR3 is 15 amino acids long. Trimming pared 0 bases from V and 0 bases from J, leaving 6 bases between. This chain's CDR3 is CASSLGDPNTGELFF. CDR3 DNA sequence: TGTGCCAGCAGCTTGGGCGACCCGAACACCGGGGAGCTGTTTTTT.

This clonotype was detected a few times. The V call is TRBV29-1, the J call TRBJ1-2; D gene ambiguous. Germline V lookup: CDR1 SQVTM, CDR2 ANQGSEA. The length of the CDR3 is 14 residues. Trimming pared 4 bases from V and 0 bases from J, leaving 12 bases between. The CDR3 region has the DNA TGCAGCGTTGGGTACCGAACCTCTAACTATGGCTACACCTTC. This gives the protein CSVGYRTSNYGYTF.

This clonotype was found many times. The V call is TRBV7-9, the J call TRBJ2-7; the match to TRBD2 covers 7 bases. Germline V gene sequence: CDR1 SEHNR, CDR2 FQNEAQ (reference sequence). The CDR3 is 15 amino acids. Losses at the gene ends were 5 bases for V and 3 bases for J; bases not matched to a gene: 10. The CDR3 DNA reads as TGTGCCAGCAGCACCGTGGTGGGAGGGCACTACGAGCAGTACTTC. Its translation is CASSTVVGGHYEQYF.

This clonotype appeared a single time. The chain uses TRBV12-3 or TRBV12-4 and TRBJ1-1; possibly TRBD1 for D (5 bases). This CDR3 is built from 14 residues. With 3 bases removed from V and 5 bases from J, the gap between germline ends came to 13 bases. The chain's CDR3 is CASSFKGRLTEAFF. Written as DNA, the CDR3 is TGTGCCAGCAGTTTTAAGGGGCGCTTAACTGAAGCTTTCTTT.

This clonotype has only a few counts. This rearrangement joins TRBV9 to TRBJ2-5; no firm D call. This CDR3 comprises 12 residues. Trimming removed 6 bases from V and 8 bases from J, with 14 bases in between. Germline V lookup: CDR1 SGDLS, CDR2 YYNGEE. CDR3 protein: CASMAPPGTQYF. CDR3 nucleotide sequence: TGTGCCAGCATGGCCCCCCCCGGCACCCAGTACTTC.

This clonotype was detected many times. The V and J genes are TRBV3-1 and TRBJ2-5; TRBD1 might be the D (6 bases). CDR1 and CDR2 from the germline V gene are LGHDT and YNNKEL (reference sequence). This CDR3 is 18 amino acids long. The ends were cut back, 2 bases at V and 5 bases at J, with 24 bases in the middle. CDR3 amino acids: CASSQSPSAQGFTETQYF. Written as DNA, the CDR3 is TGTGCCAGCAGCCAAAGCCCCTCAGCTCAGGGGTTTACGGAGACCCAGTACTTC.

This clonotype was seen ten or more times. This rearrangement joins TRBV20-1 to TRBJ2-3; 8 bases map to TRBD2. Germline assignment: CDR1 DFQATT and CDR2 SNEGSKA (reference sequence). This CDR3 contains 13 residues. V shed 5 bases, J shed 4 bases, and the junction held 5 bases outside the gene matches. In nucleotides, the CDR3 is TGCAGTGCTCGGGGGGGGTGGGCAGATACGCAGTATTTT. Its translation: CSARGGWADTQYF.

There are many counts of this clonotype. The CDR3 sequence is CASSAGQLQYF. CDR3 bases: TGTGCCAGCAGCGCCGGACAGCTTCAGTACTTC. The chain couples TRBV7-8 to TRBJ2-4; tentative D call: TRBD1 (6 bases). The CDR3 loop spans 11 amino acids. Germline V CDR1 and CDR2: SGHVS, FQNEAQ. The V end lost 5 bases, the J end lost 11 bases, and 10 bases lay between the germline ends.

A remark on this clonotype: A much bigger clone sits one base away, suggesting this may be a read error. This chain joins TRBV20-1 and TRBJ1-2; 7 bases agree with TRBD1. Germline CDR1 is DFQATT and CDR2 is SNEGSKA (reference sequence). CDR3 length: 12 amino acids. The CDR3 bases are TGCAGTGCTAGACAGGGGGACTATGGCTACGCCTTC. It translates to CSARQGDYGYAF.

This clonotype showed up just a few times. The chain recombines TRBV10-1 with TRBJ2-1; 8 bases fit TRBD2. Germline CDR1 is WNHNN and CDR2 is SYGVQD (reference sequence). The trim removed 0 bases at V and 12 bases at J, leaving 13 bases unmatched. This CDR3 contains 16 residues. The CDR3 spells CASSESITGTRYGQFF. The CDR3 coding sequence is TGCGCCAGCAGTGAGTCAATAACCGGGACTAGGTATGGGCAGTTCTTC.

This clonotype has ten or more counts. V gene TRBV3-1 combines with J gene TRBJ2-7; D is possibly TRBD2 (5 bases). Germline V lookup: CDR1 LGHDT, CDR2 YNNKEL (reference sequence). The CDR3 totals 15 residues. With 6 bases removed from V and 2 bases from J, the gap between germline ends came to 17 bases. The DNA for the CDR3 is TGTGCCAGCAGTACCCCGGCAGGAGGCACCTACGAGCAGTACTTC. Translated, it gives CASSTPAGGTYEQYF.

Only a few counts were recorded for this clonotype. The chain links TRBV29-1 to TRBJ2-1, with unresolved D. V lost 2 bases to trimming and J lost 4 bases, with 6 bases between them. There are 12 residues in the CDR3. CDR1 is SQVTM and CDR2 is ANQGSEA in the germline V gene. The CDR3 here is CSVELRYNEQFF. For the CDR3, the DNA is TGCAGCGTTGAACTCCGATACAATGAGCAGTTCTTC.

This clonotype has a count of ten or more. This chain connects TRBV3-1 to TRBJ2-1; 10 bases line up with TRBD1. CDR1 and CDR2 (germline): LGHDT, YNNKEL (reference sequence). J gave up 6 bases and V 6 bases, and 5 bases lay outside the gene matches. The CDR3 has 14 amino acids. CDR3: CASSQRTGGNEQFF. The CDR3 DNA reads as TGTGCCAGCAGTCAACGGACAGGGGGCAATGAGCAGTTCTTC.

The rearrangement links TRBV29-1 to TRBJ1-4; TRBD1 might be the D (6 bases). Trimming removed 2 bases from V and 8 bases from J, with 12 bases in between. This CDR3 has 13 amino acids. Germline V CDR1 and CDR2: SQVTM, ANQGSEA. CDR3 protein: CSVEWGAGEKLFF. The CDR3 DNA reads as TGCAGCGTTGAATGGGGGGCCGGGGAAAAACTGTTTTTT. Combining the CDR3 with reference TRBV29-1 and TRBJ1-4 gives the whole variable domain SAVISQKPSRDICQRGTSLTIQCQVDSQVTMMFWYRQQPGQSLTLIATANQGSEATYESGFVIDKFPISRPNLTFSTLTVSNMSPEDSSIYLCSVEWGAGEKLFFGSGTQLSVL.

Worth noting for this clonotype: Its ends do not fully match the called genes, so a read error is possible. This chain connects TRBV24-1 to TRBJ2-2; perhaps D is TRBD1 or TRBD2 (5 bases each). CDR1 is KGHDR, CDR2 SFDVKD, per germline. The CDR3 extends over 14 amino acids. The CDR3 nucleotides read TGTGCCACCAGTGATGCAGGGTTTACCGGGAAGCTGTTTTTT. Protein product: CATSDAGFTGKLFF.